This T cell receptor beta chain emerged from a study of blood T cell repertoires in COVID-19. About the study: The United States, Italy and Spain were the sources of the acute and convalescent COVID-19 samples. Sources were T cells, B-cell-depleted T cells, or PBMCs; the material itself was cDNA or gDNA.

Original handling: Amplifying reference gene primers gave estimates of nucleated cell counts. Data came from immunoSEQ multiplex PCR; TCRdb stores just in-frame clones and leaves some out. D and trimming come from the DNA, and the V and J calls and clone size come from that table. This repertoire shows some 180,000 clones, roughly 82% found once; its top ten account for roughly 13%. This clone was found a few times. The germline gives CDR1 SNHLY, CDR2 FYNNEI. The V and J ends lost 10 bases and 0 bases respectively, with 7 bases between them. This CDR3 is built from 12 residues. Source material: peripheral blood. The receptor was derived from a human donor in a cohort sampled during active COVID-19. V gene TRBV2 combines with J gene TRBJ1-5, with unresolved D. CDR3 nucleotide sequence: TGTGCCACCCGGGGTAGCAATCAGCCCCAGCATTTT. It specifies CATRGSNQPQHF.